Listed below are T cell receptor beta chains from one sample, sequenced in a study of cytomegalovirus exposure and HLA in healthy donors. This table comes from immunoSEQ multiplex PCR, and its TCRdb copy is limited to in-frame clones, with some not included. The data hold fewer than 250,000 clones, with about four fifths observed a single time. Sequenced input: PBMCs. These receptor sequences come from a man in his forties or fifties in good health and CMV-seropositive. Each CDR3 is given with its conserved first and last residue. The order of the fields is J gene, D gene, V gene, CDR3 protein, CDR3 DNA. The D gene is left open where the match is weak.

>TRBJ2-7|-|TRBV7-9
CASSLRSGEQYF
TGTGCCAGCAGCTTAAGGTCAGGGGAGCAGTACTTC
>TRBJ2-2|TRBD2|TRBV10-1
CASSDAGGLSTGELFF
TGCGCCAGCAGTGACGCGGGAGGATTGTCTACCGGGGAGCTGTTTTTT
>TRBJ1-2|-|TRBV18
CASSPTGAVANYGYTF
TGTGCCAGCTCACCGACAGGAGCCGTAGCTAACTATGGCTACACCTTC
>TRBJ2-5|TRBD1|TRBV5-4
CASSLEATGGRETQYF
TGTGCCAGCAGCTTGGAGGCGACAGGGGGTCGCGAGACCCAGTACTTC
>TRBJ1-2|TRBD1|TRBV18
CASSPLGDRSFYGYTF
TGTGCCAGCTCACCACTAGGGGACAGGAGTTTCTATGGCTACACCTTC
>TRBJ2-5|-|TRBV19
CASSSAPQVTFPQETQYF
TGTGCCAGTAGTTCCGCGCCTCAGGTGACCTTTCCCCAAGAGACCCAGTACTTC
>TRBJ2-5|-|TRBV9
CASSDSSSGQETQYF
TGTGCCAGCAGCGACTCCTCGAGCGGCCAAGAGACCCAGTACTTC
>TRBJ1-5|TRBD1|TRBV2
CASREDRPNQPQHF
TGTGCCAGCAGGGAGGACAGGCCGAATCAGCCCCAGCATTTT
>TRBJ1-1|-|TRBV30
CAWMPIPNTEAFF
TGTGCCTGGATGCCTATTCCGAACACTGAAGCTTTCTTT
>TRBJ1-4|TRBD1|TRBV5-5
CASSAGQGGTNEKLFF
TGTGCCAGCAGCGCGGGACAGGGGGGAACTAATGAAAAACTGTTTTTT
>TRBJ1-2|-|TRBV11-2
CASSQPSAGANYGYTF
TGTGCCAGCAGCCAACCCTCTGCGGGGGCAAACTATGGCTACACCTTC
>TRBJ2-7|TRBD2|TRBV7-8
CASSWTSGTYEQYF
TGTGCCAGCAGCTGGACTAGCGGGACCTACGAGCAGTACTTC
>TRBJ1-2|TRBD1|TRBV11-2
CASSLDRVYGYTF
TGTGCCAGCAGCTTGGACAGGGTCTATGGCTACACCTTC
>TRBJ1-5|-|TRBV28
CASSLPGYNQPQHF
TGTGCCAGCAGTTTACCCGGGTACAATCAGCCCCAGCATTTT